The 15 T cell receptor beta chains presented below share a single source sample, sequenced in a study of Tregs in tolerant kidney transplant recipients. Assay: immunoSEQ multiplex PCR; the TCRdb copy retains only in-frame clones and omits some. The repertoire consists of 240,000 or so clones, with 80% to 85% occurring once and the leading ten covering 0.55% to 0.65%. Sequencing input: CD4+ T cells from blood. The receptors originated from a human donor in good health.

The chain couples TRBV18 to TRBJ1-3; D ambiguous. Trimming cost V 5 bases and J 0 bases, with 5 bases left between them. The CDR3 totals 13 residues. Looked up from germline, CDR1 is KGHSH and CDR2 is LQKENI. The CDR3 DNA reads as TGTGCCAGCTCAACAGACTCTGGAAACACCATATATTTT. Translating gives CASSTDSGNTIYF.

Turning to this clone: Other DNA sequences of this sample code for an identical CDR3. The chain employs TRBV18 and TRBJ1-4; 9 nucleotides agree with TRBD1. The ends lost 4 bases at V and 7 bases at J; junction bases unmatched: 7. The CDR3 is 15 amino acids. Germline V gene sequence: CDR1 KGHSH, CDR2 LQKENI. This chain's CDR3 is CASSRRDRAGEKLFF. The CDR3 nucleotides read TGTGCCAGCTCACGCCGGGACAGGGCCGGTGAAAAACTGTTTTTT.

This chain uses TRBV5-4 with TRBJ2-3, with 7 bases matching TRBD2. Germline V lookup: CDR1 SGHNT, CDR2 YYREEE (reference sequence). Trimming removed 2 bases from V and 1 base from J; junction bases left unmatched: 1. CDR3 length equals 14 residues. CDR3 residues: CASSFAGGTDTQYF. Here the CDR3 DNA reads TGTGCCAGCAGCTTTGCGGGGGGCACAGATACGCAGTATTTT.

The chain has TRBV4-1 and TRBJ2-4; 8 positions match TRBD2. The V gene end was trimmed by 0 bases and the J gene end by 1 base; junction bases not matched to a gene: 5. CDR3 length: 17 residues. Per the germline V gene, CDR1 is MGHRA and CDR2 is YSYEKL. The CDR3 is CASSQEYGGGAKNIQYF. CDR3 in DNA: TGCGCCAGCAGCCAAGAATACGGCGGGGGGGCCAAAAACATTCAGTACTTC.

The genes are TRBV30 and TRBJ2-7; TRBD2 agrees at 8 bases. The V gene end was trimmed by 0 bases and the J gene end by 0 bases; junction bases not matched to a gene: 16. CDR1 is GTSNPN, CDR2 SVGIG, per germline (reference sequence). CDR3 size: 19 residues. The CDR3 sequence: CAWSVGLSGMGGNSYEQYF. CDR3 bases: TGTGCCTGGAGTGTAGGGCTTAGCGGGATGGGGGGTAACTCCTACGAGCAGTACTTC. Variable domain in full (rest from reference TRBV30 and TRBJ2-7): SQTIHQWPATLVQPVGSPLSLECTVEGTSNPNLYWYRQAAGRGLQLLFYSVGIGQISSEVPQNLSASRPQDRQFILSSKKLLLSDSGFYLCAWSVGLSGMGGNSYEQYFGPGTRLTVT.

The chain recombines TRBV27 with TRBJ1-6; D is possibly TRBD1 (5 bases). The V gene lost 6 bases and the J gene lost 9 bases, with 21 bases spanning the gap. The CDR3 is made up of 16 amino acids. CDR1 is MNHEY, CDR2 SMNVEV, per germline (reference sequence). This CDR3 is CASRTQGGHQGSPLHF. The CDR3 nucleotides are TGTGCCAGCAGGACGCAGGGAGGTCACCAAGGTTCACCCCTCCACTTT.

The rearrangement joins TRBV11-2 to TRBJ1-1, with D hard to call. The CDR3 is made up of 13 amino acids. V shed 5 bases and J shed 1 base, with 8 bases lying between them. From germline, CDR1 is SGHAT and CDR2 FQNNGV. The CDR3 DNA sequence: TGTGCCAGCAGCCGCGCGGGGAACACTGAAGCTTTCTTT. Its protein product is CASSRAGNTEAFF.

This clone showed up just a few times. The chain recombines TRBV10-1 with TRBJ1-2; D might be TRBD1 (6 bases). V dropped 5 bases and J dropped 6 bases, with 10 bases sitting between them. Germline V gives CDR1 WNHNN, CDR2 SYGVQD (reference sequence). The CDR3 has 12 amino acids. This CDR3 is CASSTGTNGYTF. CDR3 nucleotides: TGCGCCAGCAGTACCGGGACAAATGGCTACACCTTC.

The chain couples TRBV6-5 to TRBJ1-4; the D gene is possibly TRBD1 (6 bases). CDR3 length: 15 residues. The ends were cut back, 5 bases at V and 6 bases at J, with 16 bases in the middle. Germline assignment: CDR1 MNHEY and CDR2 SVGAGI. The CDR3 DNA is TGTGCCAGCAGTAATAACAGGGTCCACTATGAAAAACTGTTTTTT. It encodes CASSNNRVHYEKLFF.

J is TRBJ1-1 and V is TRBV19; no clear D. Trimming cost V 4 bases and J 5 bases, with 8 bases left between them. This CDR3 region has 12 residues. Germline values: CDR1 LNHDA, CDR2 SQIVND (reference sequence). CDR3 amino acids: CASSKGITEAFF. The CDR3 nucleotides read TGTGCCAGTAGTAAAGGGATTACTGAAGCTTTCTTT.

The rearrangement uses TRBV18 and TRBJ2-3; D ambiguous. V gave up 5 bases and J gave up 5 bases, with 11 bases separating them. Germline-derived CDR1 and CDR2 are KGHSH and LQKENI. This CDR3 is 13 amino acids long. The CDR3 loop is CASSIAVGDTQYF. CDR3 nucleotide sequence: TGTGCCAGCTCAATCGCAGTGGGAGATACGCAGTATTTT.

This rearrangement joins TRBV27 to TRBJ2-1, with D maybe TRBD1 (7 bases). V gave up 2 bases and J gave up 5 bases, with 13 bases separating them. CDR1 and CDR2 (germline): MNHEY, SMNVEV (reference sequence). This CDR3 has 15 amino acids. The CDR3 protein is CASSLIGRGDNEQFF. CDR3 DNA sequence: TGTGCCAGCAGTTTAATCGGCAGGGGGGACAATGAGCAGTTCTTC.

This chain uses TRBV19 with TRBJ2-1, with a possible D match to TRBD1 (6 bases). The V end lost 7 bases, the J end lost 0 bases, and 19 bases lay between the germline ends. CDR1 LNHDA and CDR2 SQIVND come from the germline V gene (reference sequence). CDR3 size: 17 residues. CDR3 bases: TGTGCCAGTACCAACCTACAGGGTCGGAGCTCCTACAATGAGCAGTTCTTC. It encodes CASTNLQGRSSYNEQFF.

The CDR3 reads CASSQDAVGTEAFF. The CDR3 coding sequence is TGTGCCAGCAGCCAAGATGCGGTAGGGACTGAAGCTTTCTTT. V usage is TRBV4-2 and J usage is TRBJ1-1; D is undetermined. Germline CDR1 reads LGHNA; CDR2 reads YNFKEQ. CDR3 size: 14 residues. The V end lost 0 bases, the J end lost 5 bases, and 10 bases lay between the germline ends.

The V call is TRBV6-1, the J call TRBJ2-7; no clear D. Trimming stripped 5 bases from V and 1 base from J, with 9 bases between. The CDR3 spans 13 residues. Germline V gene data show CDR1 as MNHNS and CDR2 as SASEGT. CDR3 protein: CASSLSQSYEQYF. The CDR3, as DNA: TGTGCCAGCAGTTTGAGTCAGTCCTACGAGCAGTACTTC.